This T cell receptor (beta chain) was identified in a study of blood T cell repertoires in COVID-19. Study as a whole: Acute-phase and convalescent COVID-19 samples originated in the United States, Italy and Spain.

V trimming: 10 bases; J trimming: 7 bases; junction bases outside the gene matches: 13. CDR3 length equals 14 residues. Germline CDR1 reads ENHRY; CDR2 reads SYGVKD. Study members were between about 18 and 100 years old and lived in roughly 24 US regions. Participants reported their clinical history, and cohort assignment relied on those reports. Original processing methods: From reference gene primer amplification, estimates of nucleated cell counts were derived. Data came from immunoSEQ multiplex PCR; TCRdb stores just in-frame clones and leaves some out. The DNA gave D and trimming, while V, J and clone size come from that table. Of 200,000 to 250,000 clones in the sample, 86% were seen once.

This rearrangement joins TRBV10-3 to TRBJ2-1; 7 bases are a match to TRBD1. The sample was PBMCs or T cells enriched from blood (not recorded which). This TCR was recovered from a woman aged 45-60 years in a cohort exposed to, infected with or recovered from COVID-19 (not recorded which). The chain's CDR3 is CASRQGPSGNEQFF. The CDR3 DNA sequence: TGTGCCAGTAGACAGGGTCCCTCTGGAAATGAGCAGTTCTTC.